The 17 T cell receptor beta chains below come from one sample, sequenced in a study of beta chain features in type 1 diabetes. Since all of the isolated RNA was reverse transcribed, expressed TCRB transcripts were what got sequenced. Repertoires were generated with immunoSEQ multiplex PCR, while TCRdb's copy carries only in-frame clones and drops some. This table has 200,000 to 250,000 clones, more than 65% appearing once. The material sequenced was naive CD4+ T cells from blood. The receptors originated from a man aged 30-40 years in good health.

The CDR3 sequence is CASGWINQPQHF. CDR3 nucleotides: TGCGCCAGCGGCTGGATCAATCAGCCCCAGCATTTT. V and J are TRBV5-1 and TRBJ1-5; D is ambiguous. The germline V and J ends were trimmed by 7 bases and 3 bases, with 8 bases remaining between them. Looked up from germline, CDR1 is SGHRS and CDR2 is YFSETQ. This CDR3 has 12 residues.

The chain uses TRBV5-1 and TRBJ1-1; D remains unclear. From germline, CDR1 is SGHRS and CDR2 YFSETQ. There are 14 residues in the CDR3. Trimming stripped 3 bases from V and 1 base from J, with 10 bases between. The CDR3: CASSSLPGNTEAFF. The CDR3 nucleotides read TGCGCCAGCAGCTCCCTTCCAGGGAACACTGAAGCTTTCTTT.

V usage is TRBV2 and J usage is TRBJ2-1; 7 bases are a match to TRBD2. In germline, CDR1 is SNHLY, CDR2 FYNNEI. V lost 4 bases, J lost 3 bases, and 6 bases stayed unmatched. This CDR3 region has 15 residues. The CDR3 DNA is TGTGCCAGCAGTGGAGGACTAGTCCTCTACAATGAGCAGTTCTTC. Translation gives CASSGGLVLYNEQFF. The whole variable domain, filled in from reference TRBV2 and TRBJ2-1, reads EPEVTQTPSHQVTQMGQEVILRCVPISNHLYFYWYRQILGQKVEFLVSFYNNEISEKSEIFDDQFSVERPDGSNFTLKIRSTKLEDSAMYFCASSGGLVLYNEQFFGPGTRLTVL.

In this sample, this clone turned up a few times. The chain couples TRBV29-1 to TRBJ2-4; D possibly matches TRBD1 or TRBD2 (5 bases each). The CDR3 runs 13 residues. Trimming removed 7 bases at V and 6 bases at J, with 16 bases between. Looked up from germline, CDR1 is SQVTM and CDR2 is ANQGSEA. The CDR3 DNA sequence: TGCAGCGCCGAGGGGTCCCAGAGAAACATTCAGTACTTC. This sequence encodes CSAEGSQRNIQYF.

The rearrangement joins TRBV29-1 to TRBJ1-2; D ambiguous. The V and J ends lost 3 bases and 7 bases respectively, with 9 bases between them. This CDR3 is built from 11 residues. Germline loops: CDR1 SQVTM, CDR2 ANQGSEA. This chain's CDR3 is CSVDRAFGYTF. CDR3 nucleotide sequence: TGCAGCGTTGATCGCGCCTTTGGCTACACCTTC.

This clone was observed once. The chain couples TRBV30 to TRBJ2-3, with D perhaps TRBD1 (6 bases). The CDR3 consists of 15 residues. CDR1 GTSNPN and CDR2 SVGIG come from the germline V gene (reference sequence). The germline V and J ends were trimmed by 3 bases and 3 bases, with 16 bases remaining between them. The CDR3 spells CAWSRGRMGTDTQYF. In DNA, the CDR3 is TGTGCCTGGAGCAGGGGCAGGATGGGAACAGATACGCAGTATTTT.

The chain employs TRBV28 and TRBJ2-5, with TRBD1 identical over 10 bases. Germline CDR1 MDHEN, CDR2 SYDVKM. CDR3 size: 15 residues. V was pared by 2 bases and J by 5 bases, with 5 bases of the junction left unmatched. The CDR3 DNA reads TGTGCCAGCAGTTTAATGGGACAGGGGTCGGAGACCCAGTACTTC. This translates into CASSLMGQGSETQYF.

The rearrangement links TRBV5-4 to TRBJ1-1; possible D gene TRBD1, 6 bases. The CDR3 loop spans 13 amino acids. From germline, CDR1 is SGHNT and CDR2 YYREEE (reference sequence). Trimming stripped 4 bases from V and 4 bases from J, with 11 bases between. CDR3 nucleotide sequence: TGTGCCAGCAGCAATCAGGGGATCACTGAAGCTTTCTTT. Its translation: CASSNQGITEAFF.

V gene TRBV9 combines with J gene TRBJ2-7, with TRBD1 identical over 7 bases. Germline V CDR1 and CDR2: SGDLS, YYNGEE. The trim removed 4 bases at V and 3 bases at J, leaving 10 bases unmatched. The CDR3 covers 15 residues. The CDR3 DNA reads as TGTGCCAGCAGCTCACCCAACAGGGGTGGCTACGAGCAGTACTTC. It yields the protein CASSSPNRGGYEQYF.

The CDR3: CASSFSSSYEQYF. The CDR3 nucleotides are TGTGCCAGCAGCTTTTCTAGCTCCTACGAGCAGTACTTC. This chain links TRBV7-2 with TRBJ2-7; D remains ambiguous. Deletions cut 3 bases from V and 0 bases from J, with 6 bases between. The CDR3 consists of 13 residues. Germline assignment: CDR1 SGHTA and CDR2 FQGNSA.

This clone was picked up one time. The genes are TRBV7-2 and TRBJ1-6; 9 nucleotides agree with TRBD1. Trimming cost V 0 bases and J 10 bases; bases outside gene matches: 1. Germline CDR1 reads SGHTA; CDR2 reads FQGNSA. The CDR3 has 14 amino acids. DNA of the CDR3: TGTGCCAGCAGCTTAGCACAGGGGGCCTCACCCCTCCACTTT. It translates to CASSLAQGASPLHF.

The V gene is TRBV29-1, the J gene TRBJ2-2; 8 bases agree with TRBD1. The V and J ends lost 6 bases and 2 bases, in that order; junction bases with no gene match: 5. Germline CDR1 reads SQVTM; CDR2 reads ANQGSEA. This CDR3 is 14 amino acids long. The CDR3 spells CSVGQAPNTGELFF. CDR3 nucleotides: TGCAGCGTGGGACAGGCCCCAAACACCGGGGAGCTGTTTTTT.

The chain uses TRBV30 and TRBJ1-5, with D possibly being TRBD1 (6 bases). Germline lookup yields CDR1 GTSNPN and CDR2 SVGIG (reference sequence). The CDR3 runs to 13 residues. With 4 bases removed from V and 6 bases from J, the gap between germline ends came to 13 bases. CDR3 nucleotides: TGTGCCTGGAACCTCGGGACAAGTCAGCCCCAGCATTTT. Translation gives CAWNLGTSQPQHF.

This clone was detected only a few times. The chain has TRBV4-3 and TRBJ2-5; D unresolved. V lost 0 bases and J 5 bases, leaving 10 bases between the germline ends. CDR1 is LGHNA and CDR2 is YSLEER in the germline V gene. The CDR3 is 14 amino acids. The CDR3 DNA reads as TGCGCCAGCAGCCAAGATCGCAGGAGCGAGACCCAGTACTTC. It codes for CASSQDRRSETQYF.

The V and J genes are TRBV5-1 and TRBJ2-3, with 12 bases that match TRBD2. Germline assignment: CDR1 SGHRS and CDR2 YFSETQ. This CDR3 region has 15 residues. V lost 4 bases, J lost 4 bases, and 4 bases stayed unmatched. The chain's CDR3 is CASSPLAGGSDTQYF. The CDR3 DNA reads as TGCGCCAGCAGCCCACTAGCGGGGGGCTCAGATACGCAGTATTTT.

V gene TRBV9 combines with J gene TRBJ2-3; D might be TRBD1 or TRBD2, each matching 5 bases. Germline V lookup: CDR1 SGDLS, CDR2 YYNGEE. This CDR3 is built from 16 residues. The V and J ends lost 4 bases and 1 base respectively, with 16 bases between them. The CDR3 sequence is CASSLGMVGGTDTQYF. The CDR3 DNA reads TGTGCCAGCAGCCTCGGCATGGTGGGGGGCACAGATACGCAGTATTTT.

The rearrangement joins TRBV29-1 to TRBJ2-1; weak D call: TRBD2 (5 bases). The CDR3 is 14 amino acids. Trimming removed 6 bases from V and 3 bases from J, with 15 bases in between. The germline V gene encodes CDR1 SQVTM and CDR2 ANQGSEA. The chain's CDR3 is CSVTAGLRYNEQFF. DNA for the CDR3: TGCAGCGTAACTGCGGGCCTTCGCTACAATGAGCAGTTCTTC.